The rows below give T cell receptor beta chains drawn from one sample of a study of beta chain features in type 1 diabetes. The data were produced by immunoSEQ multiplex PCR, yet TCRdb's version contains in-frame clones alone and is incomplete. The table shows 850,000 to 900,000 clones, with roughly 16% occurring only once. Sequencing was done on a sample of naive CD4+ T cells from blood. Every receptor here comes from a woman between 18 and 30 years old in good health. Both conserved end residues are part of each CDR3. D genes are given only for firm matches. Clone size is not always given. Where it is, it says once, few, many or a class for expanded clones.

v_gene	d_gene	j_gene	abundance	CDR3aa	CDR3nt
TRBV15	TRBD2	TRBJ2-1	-	CATSRDLSGRPEQFF	TGTGCCACCAGCAGAGACCTTAGCGGGAGACCGGAGCAGTTCTTC
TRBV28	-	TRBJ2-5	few	CASSPPRQRGAQYF	TGTGCCAGCAGTCCACCTCGACAGCGCGGAGCCCAGTACTTC
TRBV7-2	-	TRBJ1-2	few	CASSLASLVGYTF	TGTGCCAGCAGCTTAGCTTCTCTTGTTGGCTACACCTTC
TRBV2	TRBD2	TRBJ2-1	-	CASSELAGTYNEQFF	TGTGCCAGCAGTGAATTAGCGGGAACCTACAATGAGCAGTTCTTC
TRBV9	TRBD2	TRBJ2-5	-	CASSVHGSSGRIETQYF	TGTGCCAGCAGCGTACACGGGTCTAGCGGGAGGATTGAGACCCAGTACTTC
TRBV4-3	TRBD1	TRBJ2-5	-	CASSQGTGGLGQETQYF	TGCGCCAGCAGCCAAGGAACAGGGGGCTTGGGGCAAGAGACCCAGTACTTC
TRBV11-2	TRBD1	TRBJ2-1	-	CASSLGQGARLNEQFF	TGTGCCAGCAGCTTAGGACAGGGGGCCCGGTTGAATGAGCAGTTCTTC
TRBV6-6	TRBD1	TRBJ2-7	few	CASSLGVPGGEQYF	TGTGCCAGCAGTTTGGGGGTCCCAGGGGGCGAGCAGTACTTC
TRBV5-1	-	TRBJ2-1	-	CASSFDGSSYNEQFF	TGCGCCAGCAGCTTTGACGGGAGCTCCTACAATGAGCAGTTCTTC
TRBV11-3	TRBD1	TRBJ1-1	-	CASSLDRGRTAFF	TGTGCCAGCAGCTTAGATAGGGGGCGTACAGCTTTCTTT
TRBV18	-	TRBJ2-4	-	CASSAPGTTAKNIQYF	TGTGCCAGCTCGGCGCCGGGGACAACGGCCAAAAACATTCAGTACTTC
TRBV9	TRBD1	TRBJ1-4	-	CASSARQGREGEKLFF	TGTGCCAGCAGCGCCAGACAGGGACGTGAAGGTGAAAAACTGTTTTTT
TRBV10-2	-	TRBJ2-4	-	CASGGSATKNIQYF	TGCGCCAGCGGGGGCAGCGCCACCAAAAACATTCAGTACTTC
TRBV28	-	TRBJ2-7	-	CASRRTGSYEQYF	TGTGCCAGCAGGAGAACAGGTTCCTACGAGCAGTACTTC
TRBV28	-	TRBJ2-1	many	CASTQLVGWNEQFF	TGTGCCAGCACCCAACTAGTGGGGTGGAATGAGCAGTTCTTC
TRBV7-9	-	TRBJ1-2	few	CASSFDRDYGYTF	TGTGCCAGCAGCTTTGACAGAGACTATGGCTACACCTTC
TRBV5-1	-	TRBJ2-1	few	CASSLGGTETAYNEQFF	TGCGCCAGCAGCCTTGGAGGGACCGAGACAGCCTACAATGAGCAGTTCTTC
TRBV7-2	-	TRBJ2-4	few	CASSPSGFGNIQYF	TGTGCCAGCTCTCCCTCAGGGTTTGGAAACATTCAGTACTTC
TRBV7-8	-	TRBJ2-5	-	CASSLRFVAETQYF	TGTGCCAGCAGCTTACGCTTTGTTGCTGAGACCCAGTACTTC
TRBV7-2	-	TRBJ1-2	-	CASSLVGRFYGYTF	TGTGCCAGCAGCTTAGTTGGCAGGTTCTATGGCTACACCTTC
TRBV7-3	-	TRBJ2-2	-	CASSLHGWGNTGELFF	TGTGCCAGCAGCTTACATGGCTGGGGTAACACCGGGGAGCTGTTTTTT
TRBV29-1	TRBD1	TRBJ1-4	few	CSVARGTANEKLFF	TGCAGCGTTGCCCGAGGGACAGCGAATGAAAAACTGTTTTTT
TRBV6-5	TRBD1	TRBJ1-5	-	CASRQTGQGIQPQHF	TGTGCCAGCAGGCAAACGGGACAGGGTATCCAGCCCCAGCATTTT
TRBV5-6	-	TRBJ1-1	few	CASSLDLGSLNTEAFF	TGTGCCAGCAGCTTGGATCTCGGATCCTTGAACACTGAAGCTTTCTTT
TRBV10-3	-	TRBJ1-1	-	CAIGSGARYTEALF	TGTGCCATCGGTTCGGGAGCAAGGTACACTGAAGCTCTCTTT
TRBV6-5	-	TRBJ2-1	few	CASKALNEQFF	TGTGCCAGCAAAGCACTCAATGAGCAGTTCTTC
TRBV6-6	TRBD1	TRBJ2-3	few	CASNHRWTGFTDTQYF	TGTGCCAGCAACCACCGGTGGACAGGATTCACAGATACGCAGTATTTT
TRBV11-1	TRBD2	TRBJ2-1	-	CASSLLAGDYNEQFF	TGTGCCAGCAGCCTACTAGCGGGGGACTACAATGAGCAGTTCTTC
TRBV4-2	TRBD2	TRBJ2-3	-	CASSQLAGLSDTQYF	TGTGCCAGCAGCCAGCTAGCGGGATTATCAGATACGCAGTATTTT
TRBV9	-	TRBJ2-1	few	CASSGRDLSSYNEQFF	TGTGCCAGCAGCGGACGGGACCTGAGCTCCTACAATGAGCAGTTCTTC
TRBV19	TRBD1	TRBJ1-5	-	CASIDWDRPVGHSNQPQHF	TGTGCCAGCATTGATTGGGACAGGCCTGTCGGGCATAGCAATCAGCCCCAGCATTTT
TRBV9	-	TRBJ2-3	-	CASSAWWGTRDTQYF	TGTGCCAGCAGCGCTTGGTGGGGAACGCGCGATACGCAGTATTTT
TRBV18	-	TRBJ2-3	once	CASGDFTDTQYF	TGTGCCAGCGGGGACTTCACAGATACGCAGTATTTT
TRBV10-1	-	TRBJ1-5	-	CASSGYQPQHF	TGCGCCAGCAGTGGTTACCAGCCCCAGCATTTT
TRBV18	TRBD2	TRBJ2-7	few	CASSLLAGGEYEQYF	TGTGCCAGCTCCTTGCTAGCGGGAGGCGAGTACGAGCAGTACTTC
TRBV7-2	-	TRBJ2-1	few	CASSLTSRLRNEQFF	TGTGCCAGCAGCCTAACTAGCCGTCTGAGGAATGAGCAGTTCTTC
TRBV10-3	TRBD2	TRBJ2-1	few	CAISLTGGTSYNEQFF	TGTGCCATCAGCCTCACGGGGGGGACTTCCTACAATGAGCAGTTCTTC
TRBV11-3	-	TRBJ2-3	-	CASSLGTFPDTQYF	TGTGCCAGCAGCTTAGGTACATTTCCAGATACGCAGTATTTT
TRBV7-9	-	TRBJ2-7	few	CASSPDYEQYF	TGTGCCAGCAGCCCCGATTACGAGCAGTACTTC
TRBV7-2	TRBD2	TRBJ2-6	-	CASAPPGLAGGGANVLTF	TGTGCCAGCGCGCCTCCGGGACTAGCGGGAGGTGGGGCCAACGTCCTGACTTTC
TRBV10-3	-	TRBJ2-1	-	CAISDSSSYNEQFF	TGTGCCATCAGTGACAGCAGCTCCTACAATGAGCAGTTCTTC
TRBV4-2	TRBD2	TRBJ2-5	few	CASSHLVLAGEGETQYF	TGTGCCAGCAGCCACCTGGTTTTAGCGGGAGAGGGAGAGACCCAGTACTTC
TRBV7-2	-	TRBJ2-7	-	CASSSGYQYEQYF	TGTGCCAGCAGCTCCGGTTACCAGTACGAGCAGTACTTC
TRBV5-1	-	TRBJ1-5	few	CASRGDWNQPQHF	TGCGCCAGCAGGGGAGATTGGAATCAGCCCCAGCATTTT
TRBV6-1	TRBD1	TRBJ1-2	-	CASSTRTTGGGYTF	TGTGCCAGCAGTACCAGAACAACAGGGGGTGGCTACACCTTC
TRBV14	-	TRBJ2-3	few	CASSQWERTDTQYF	TGTGCCAGCAGCCAGTGGGAGCGCACAGATACGCAGTATTTT
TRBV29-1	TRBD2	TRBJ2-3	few	CSVDETSGSTDTQYF	TGCAGCGTTGACGAGACTAGCGGGAGTACAGATACGCAGTATTTT
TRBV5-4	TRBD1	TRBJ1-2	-	CASSLDRGRNYGYTF	TGTGCCAGCAGCTTGGACAGGGGTCGCAACTATGGCTACACCTTC